This T cell receptor (beta chain) was captured in a study of blood T cells in healthy people across ages. Study-level results: Investigators viewed diversity estimates from one million T cells as underestimates, the study reported. The fall in TCR beta diversity per million T cells was roughly linear with age. Long-lived donors carried more naive CD4+ cells and greater diversity than aged donors.

A second about 6 to 12 cycle PCR used barcoded and J-beta primers. Using its own MiXCR run on the 5' RACE reads, TCRdb lists one record per CDR3 protein. Among 250,000 to 300,000 distinct CDR3 sequences listed, 25% to 30% were seen once. On this clonotype: The antigen remains undetermined.

This CDR3 region has 18 residues. The V gene's germline CDR1 is ENHRY and CDR2 SYGVKD. With V trimmed by 2 bases and J by 0 bases, 5 bases remained unmatched. This rearrangement joins TRBV10-3 to TRBJ2-3; 13 bases are a match to TRBD2. Sample: blood. The sequence came from a woman aged 70 to 79 in good health. CDR3 amino acids: CAISEGLAGDPSTDTQYF. The CDR3, as DNA: TGTGCCATCAGTGAGGGACTAGCGGGGGATCCTAGCACAGATACGCAGTATTTT.